These 18 T cell receptor beta chains were sequenced from one sample in a study of OX40 agonist ivuxolimab in advanced cancers. Produced via immunoSEQ multiplex PCR; TCRdb's table is partial and in-frame only. Of some 68,000 clones listed, about nine tenths were seen once; the top ten hold under 4.5%. The sequenced sample was CD4+ or CD8+ T cells sorted from blood, obtained in a trial of the OX40 agonist ivuxolimab. The source of these receptors is an adult with an advanced solid tumor such as melanoma, head and neck, liver or kidney cancer.

This clone was seen a single time. The chain has TRBV5-1 and TRBJ1-1; no clear D gene. CDR1 and CDR2 (germline): SGHRS, YFSETQ. The CDR3 covers 14 residues. Trimming took 2 bases from V and 2 from J, leaving 10 bases between them. In DNA, the CDR3 is TGCGCCAGCAGCTTTGAGGCAGCCAACACTGAAGCTTTCTTT. This gives the protein CASSFEAANTEAFF.

The count of this clone is one. V is TRBV27 and J is TRBJ1-5; weak D call: TRBD1 (6 bases). Per the germline V gene, CDR1 is MNHEY and CDR2 is SMNVEV (reference sequence). With 6 bases removed from V and 2 bases from J, the gap between germline ends came to 14 bases. The CDR3 runs 15 residues. The CDR3 loop reads CASSPQGLGNQPQHF. In DNA form, the CDR3 reads TGTGCCAGCAGCCCACAGGGACTGGGCAATCAGCCCCAGCATTTT.

The chain uses TRBV5-1 and TRBJ2-1, with TRBD1 identical over 8 bases. V lost 0 bases and J lost 7; bases outside the gene matches: 9. The CDR3 length is 16 residues. CDR1 and CDR2 (germline): SGHRS, YFSETQ. The CDR3 loop reads CASSLVIQGAGNEQFF. CDR3 DNA: TGCGCCAGCAGCTTGGTGATCCAGGGGGCGGGAAATGAGCAGTTCTTC. Full variable domain (remainder filled in from reference TRBV5-1 and TRBJ2-1): KAGVTQTPRYLIKTRGQQVTLSCSPISGHRSVSWYQQTPGQGLQFLFEYFSETQRNKGNFPGRFSGRQFSNSRSEMNVSTLELGDSALYLCASSLVIQGAGNEQFFGPGTRLTVL.

The rearrangement joins TRBV6-5 to TRBJ2-1; 8 nucleotides align to TRBD1. There are 15 residues in the CDR3. Germline V CDR1 and CDR2: MNHEY, SVGAGI. With 6 bases clipped from V and 6 bases from J, the junction kept 10 bases outside the gene matches. DNA for the CDR3: TGTGCCAGCAGCCCCGACAGGGGAATCGGCAATGAGCAGTTCTTC. Protein product: CASSPDRGIGNEQFF.

The chain combines TRBV4-2 with TRBJ2-7; 11 bases are a match to TRBD1. CDR1 and CDR2 from the germline V gene are LGHNA and YNFKEQ. The length of the CDR3 is 15 residues. Germline trimming cut 4 bases from V and 7 bases from J; bases unmatched to any gene: 9. The CDR3 region has the DNA TGTGCCAGCAGCCGGTTCGGACAGGGGGCGGGGGAGCAGTACTTC. It is translated as CASSRFGQGAGEQYF.

The chain links TRBV11-3 to TRBJ2-7; D remains ambiguous. CDR1 is SGHNT, CDR2 YENEEA, per germline. This CDR3 has 14 amino acids. V lost 1 base and J 3 bases, leaving 10 bases between the germline ends. CDR3 region: CASSLVPQSYEQYF. In nucleotides, the CDR3 is TGTGCCAGCAGCTTAGTACCTCAGAGCTACGAGCAGTACTTC.

This clone appeared a few times. The chain has TRBV6-1 and TRBJ1-3; D ambiguous. Deletions cut 0 bases from V and 0 bases from J, with 9 bases between. CDR3 length: 16 amino acids. CDR1 MNHNS and CDR2 SASEGT come from the germline V gene. CDR3 in amino acids: CASSEAHRFSGNTIYF. In DNA, the CDR3 is TGTGCCAGCAGTGAAGCGCACCGATTCTCTGGAAACACCATATATTTT.

This chain connects TRBV2 to TRBJ1-1; no clear D. The CDR3 spans 15 residues. Trimming cost V 7 bases and J 0 bases, with 15 bases left between them. From germline, CDR1 is SNHLY and CDR2 FYNNEI. The CDR3 DNA reads TGTGCCAGCACCCAAGGTCTGGGAGTGAACACTGAAGCTTTCTTT. Translated: CASTQGLGVNTEAFF.

V gene TRBV18 combines with J gene TRBJ2-7, with 13 bases that match TRBD2. The CDR3 has 14 residues. With V trimmed by 5 bases and J by 5 bases, 3 bases remained unmatched. Per germline, CDR1 KGHSH and CDR2 LQKENI. The CDR3 loop is CASSRTSGGDEQYF. CDR3 nucleotide sequence: TGTGCCAGCTCAAGGACTAGCGGGGGCGACGAGCAGTACTTC.

The rearrangement joins TRBV7-7 to TRBJ2-2; D gene uncertain. The length of the CDR3 is 14 residues. Per germline, CDR1 SSHAT and CDR2 FNYEAQ (reference sequence). Trimming took off 5 bases at V and 3 bases at J, with 10 bases between the two ends. The CDR3 region is CASSIGRDTGELFF. DNA for the CDR3: TGTGCCAGCAGCATCGGAAGGGACACCGGGGAGCTGTTTTTT.

The chain combines TRBV28 with TRBJ2-1, with D possibly TRBD1 on 6 matching bases. CDR1 MDHEN and CDR2 SYDVKM come from the germline V gene. V was cut by 2 bases and J by 0 bases, with 11 bases left in between. The CDR3 sequence is 16 residues long. CDR3 protein: CASSLTTGPSYNEQFF. The CDR3 bases are TGTGCCAGCAGTTTAACCACAGGGCCCTCCTACAATGAGCAGTTCTTC. The full variable domain, its missing parts supplied by reference TRBV28 and TRBJ2-1, is DVKVTQSSRYLVKRTGEKVFLECVQDMDHENMFWYRQDPGLGLRLIYFSYDVKMKEKGDIPEGYSVSREKKERFSLILESASTNQTSMYLCASSLTTGPSYNEQFFGPGTRLTVL.

This clone was seen a single time. This chain joins TRBV28 and TRBJ2-1; tentative D call: TRBD2 (6 bases). Deletions cut 2 bases from V and 11 bases from J, with 19 bases between. The CDR3 loop spans 15 amino acids. Germline V lookup: CDR1 MDHEN, CDR2 SYDVKM. The CDR3 nucleotides read TGTGCCAGCAGTTTAACCGGTGCAGGGAGGTCCAAGCAGTTCTTC. The encoded protein is CASSLTGAGRSKQFF.

CDR3 residues: CASSLGGPSTDTQYF. The CDR3 nucleotides are TGTGCCAGCAGCTTGGGGGGACCTAGCACAGATACGCAGTATTTT. The chain carries TRBV5-4 and TRBJ2-3; D possibly matches TRBD1 or TRBD2 (5 bases each). The V and J ends lost 0 bases and 0 bases respectively, with 8 bases between them. The CDR3 runs to 15 residues. Germline V CDR1 and CDR2: SGHNT, YYREEE (reference sequence). The whole variable domain, remainder taken from reference TRBV5-4 and TRBJ2-3, is ETGVTQSPTHLIKTRGQQVTLRCSSQSGHNTVSWYQQALGQGPQFIFQYYREEENGRGNFPPRFSGLQFPNYSSELNVNALELDDSALYLCASSLGGPSTDTQYFGPGTRLTVL.

The rearrangement joins TRBV5-8 to TRBJ1-5; no reliable D call. This CDR3 has 15 residues. Per the germline V gene, CDR1 is SGHTS and CDR2 is YDEGEE. The germline V and J ends were trimmed by 0 bases and 4 bases, with 11 bases remaining between them. The CDR3, as DNA: TGTGCCAGCAGCTTGGATTCAGGATTAAATCAGCCCCAGCATTTT. Encoded protein: CASSLDSGLNQPQHF.

This clone has a single count. The J gene is TRBJ2-3, the V gene TRBV10-1; TRBD2 matches 7 bases. CDR1 WNHNN and CDR2 SYGVQD come from the germline V gene (reference sequence). CDR3 length equals 14 residues. Trimming removed 3 bases from V and 3 bases from J; junction bases left unmatched: 3. The CDR3 region is CASSEGLGTDTQYF. DNA for the CDR3: TGCGCCAGCAGTGAAGGACTAGGGACAGATACGCAGTATTTT.

The chain employs TRBV11-2 and TRBJ2-5, with D possibly being TRBD1 (6 bases). The CDR3 has 14 residues. Trimming left V 5 bases short and J 1 base short, with 11 bases between. Germline CDR1 is SGHAT and CDR2 is FQNNGV. The CDR3 is CASSLNRVQETQYF. The CDR3 DNA reads TGTGCCAGCAGCCTCAACAGGGTCCAAGAGACCCAGTACTTC.

V usage is TRBV6-5 and J usage is TRBJ1-1; 7 positions match TRBD1. Unmatched junction bases numbered 6, after V lost 0 bases and J lost 5 bases. The CDR3 is 15 residues long. From germline, CDR1 is MNHEY and CDR2 SVGAGI. Written as DNA, the CDR3 is TGTGCCAGCAGTTACTCGAGACAGGGTATGACTGAAGCTTTCTTT. It specifies CASSYSRQGMTEAFF.

This clone was seen only a few times. This chain links TRBV19 with TRBJ1-5; 8 bases match TRBD1. J was trimmed by 3 bases and V by 6 bases; bases with no gene match: 1. The CDR3 spans 13 residues. Germline CDR1 LNHDA, CDR2 SQIVND (reference sequence). CDR3 sequence: CASRTGDNQPQHF. CDR3 DNA sequence: TGTGCCAGTAGGACAGGGGACAATCAGCCCCAGCATTTT.